The clone carrying this T cell receptor (beta chain) has only a few counts. Per germline, CDR1 LNHDA and CDR2 SQIVND (reference sequence). The V and J ends lost 7 bases and 3 bases respectively, with 12 bases between them. The CDR3 consists of 13 residues. The sample is drawn from a study of blood T cell repertoires in COVID-19. Study-level information: The analysed material was cDNA or gDNA that came from T cells, B-cell-depleted T cells, or PBMCs.

In the authors' methods: By means of reference gene primer amplification, nucleated cell counts were estimated. Libraries were prepared by immunoSEQ multiplex PCR; TCRdb keeps only in-frame clonotypes and omits some of them. V and J calls and clone size are given by that table; D and trimming were obtained from the DNA. The sample yields about 66,000 clones, roughly nine tenths seen once. Sample: peripheral blood. The genes are TRBV19 and TRBJ1-1; D not resolved. The clonotype originates from a human donor in a cohort sampled during active COVID-19. This CDR3 reads CASTILGDTEAFF. Written as DNA, the CDR3 is TGTGCCAGTACAATCCTCGGGGACACTGAAGCTTTCTTT.